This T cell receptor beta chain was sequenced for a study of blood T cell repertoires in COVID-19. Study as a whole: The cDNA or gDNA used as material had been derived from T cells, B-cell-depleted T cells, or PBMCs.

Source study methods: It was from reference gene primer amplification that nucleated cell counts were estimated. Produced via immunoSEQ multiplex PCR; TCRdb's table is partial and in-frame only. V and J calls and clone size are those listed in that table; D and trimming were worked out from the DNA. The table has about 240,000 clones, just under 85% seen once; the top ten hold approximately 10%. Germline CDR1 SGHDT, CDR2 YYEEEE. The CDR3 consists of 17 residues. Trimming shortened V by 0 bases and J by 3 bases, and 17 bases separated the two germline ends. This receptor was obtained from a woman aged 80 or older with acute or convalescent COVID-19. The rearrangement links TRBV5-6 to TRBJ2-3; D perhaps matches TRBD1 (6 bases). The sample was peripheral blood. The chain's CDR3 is CASSLGQGPFGTDTQYF. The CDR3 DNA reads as TGTGCCAGCAGCTTGGGCCAGGGGCCTTTTGGGACAGATACGCAGTATTTT.